This passage covers 13 T cell receptor beta chains from one sample sequenced in a study of control samples from healthy donors and cancer patients. Measured with immunoSEQ multiplex PCR; TCRdb has only the in-frame clones, and not every one. The sample shows just under 80,000 clones, roughly 90% of them seen only once. The sample consisted of PBMCs. Every receptor here comes from a woman aged 55-75 years with head and neck cancer.

The rearrangement links TRBV11-2 to TRBJ2-7, with D tentatively TRBD1 or TRBD2 (5 bases each). Germline CDR1 reads SGHAT; CDR2 reads FQNNGV. Between the trimmed V and J ends, which lost 4 bases and 4 bases, there was a span of 14 bases. CDR3 length: 14 amino acids. In DNA, the CDR3 is TGTGCCAGCAGCTCCGGGACGGGAAGTTACGAGCAGTACTTC. Encoded protein: CASSSGTGSYEQYF.

The chain recombines TRBV4-1 with TRBJ2-7, with 8 bases lining up with TRBD1. The CDR3 length is 16 residues. Trimming at V came to 4 bases and at J to 5 bases, leaving 13 bases not matched to a gene. Germline CDR1 reads MGHRA; CDR2 reads YSYEKL. As DNA, the CDR3 is TGCGCCAGCAGCCCCCAGGCCCCAGGGGGCATCAACGAGCAGTACTTC. This translates into CASSPQAPGGINEQYF.

The chain is built from TRBV6-1 and TRBJ2-7; D unclear. V shed 3 bases and J shed 2 bases, with 14 bases lying between them. CDR3 size: 15 residues. The germline gives CDR1 MNHNS, CDR2 SASEGT. The DNA of the CDR3 is TGTGCCAGCAGTGACGGATGGCCCCTAACCTACGAGCAGTACTTC. Protein: CASSDGWPLTYEQYF.

V gene TRBV19 combines with J gene TRBJ2-2; no clear D gene. Trimming cost V 3 bases and J 2 bases, with 10 bases left between them. The CDR3 is 15 residues long. Germline V gene sequence: CDR1 LNHDA, CDR2 SQIVND (reference sequence). The CDR3 nucleotides read TGTGCCAGTAGTATCCAGTTTTCAAACACCGGGGAGCTGTTTTTT. It translates to CASSIQFSNTGELFF.

The chain is built from TRBV6-5 and TRBJ1-3; D unclear. Per germline, CDR1 MNHEY and CDR2 SVGAGI. V lost 2 bases and J 8 bases, leaving 10 bases between the germline ends. This CDR3 contains 13 residues. CDR3 residues: CASSYSIWDTIYF. CDR3 nucleotide sequence: TGTGCCAGCAGTTACAGCATCTGGGACACCATATATTTT.

The chain links TRBV5-1 to TRBJ2-2; 7 bases match TRBD1. Trimming took 1 base from V and 2 from J; bases not matched to a gene: 2. CDR1 SGHRS and CDR2 YFSETQ come from the germline V gene. This CDR3 has 15 residues. CDR3 coding DNA: TGCGCCAGCAGCTTGACAGGGGCAAACACCGGGGAGCTGTTTTTT. Translating gives CASSLTGANTGELFF.

V is TRBV19 and J is TRBJ2-7; D unclear. The V and J ends lost 8 bases and 1 base respectively, with 15 bases between them. Per the germline V gene, CDR1 is LNHDA and CDR2 is SQIVND (reference sequence). There are 14 residues in the CDR3. In DNA form, the CDR3 reads TGTGCCAGTCAAGAGGACGGTAGATCCTACGAGCAGTACTTC. Its protein product is CASQEDGRSYEQYF. Full variable domain (rest looked up from reference TRBV19 and TRBJ2-7): DGGITQSPKYLFRKEGQNVTLSCEQNLNHDAMYWYRQDPGQGLRLIYYSQIVNDFQKGDIAEGYSVSREKKESFPLTVTSAQKNPTAFYLCASQEDGRSYEQYFGPGTRLTVT.

V gene TRBV6-4 combines with J gene TRBJ2-1, with TRBD2 identical over 7 bases. The CDR3 spans 16 residues. CDR1 is MRHNA and CDR2 is SNTAGT in the germline V gene. After removal of 0 bases from V and 4 bases from J, the junction contained 6 bases not matched to a gene. This CDR3 reads CASSDSAGATYNEQFF. For the CDR3, the DNA is TGTGCCAGCAGTGACTCCGCGGGAGCCACTTACAATGAGCAGTTCTTC.

V gene TRBV10-3 combines with J gene TRBJ2-6, with TRBD1 matching 7 bases. The CDR3 has 17 residues. From germline, CDR1 is ENHRY and CDR2 SYGVKD. The junction had 10 bases not matched to a gene; V was cut back by 6 bases and J by 2 bases. CDR3 in DNA: TGTGCCATCAGGACTGACAGGGCCAGCCCTGGGGCCAACGTCCTGACTTTC. It translates to CAIRTDRASPGANVLTF.

This chain joins TRBV6-4 and TRBJ1-6, with D hard to call. Trimming took 2 bases from V and 7 from J, leaving 6 bases between them. Germline CDR1 MRHNA, CDR2 SNTAGT. The CDR3 is 13 amino acids. The CDR3 DNA is TGTGCCAGCAGTGACAGGGAGAATTCACCCCTCCACTTT. Its translation: CASSDRENSPLHF.

This clone turned up a few times. The V call is TRBV4-2, the J call TRBJ2-5; 11 bases map to TRBD1. This CDR3 is built from 15 residues. With V trimmed by 4 bases and J by 5 bases, 6 bases remained unmatched. The germline CDR1 and CDR2 sequences are LGHNA and YNFKEQ. The chain's CDR3 is CASSLDRGLGETQYF. The CDR3 coding sequence is TGTGCCAGCAGCCTGGACAGGGGGCTTGGGGAGACCCAGTACTTC.

The chain is built from TRBV25-1 and TRBJ2-7; no clear D. With 6 bases removed from V and 3 bases from J, the gap between germline ends came to 9 bases. This CDR3 spans 12 amino acids. The germline CDR1 and CDR2 sequences are MGHDK and SYGVNS. CDR3 DNA sequence: TGTGCCAGCAGCCCCTCTTACTACGAGCAGTACTTC. Amino acids: CASSPSYYEQYF.

The rearrangement joins TRBV6-5 to TRBJ2-1, with TRBD2 as a possible D gene (6 bases). This CDR3 comprises 13 residues. CDR1 and CDR2 from the germline V gene are MNHEY and SVGAGI. V was trimmed by 8 bases and J by 5 bases, leaving 13 bases between them. CDR3: CASLAGSNNEQFF. The DNA for the CDR3 is TGTGCCAGCCTCGCGGGAAGCAACAATGAGCAGTTCTTC.